This T cell receptor (beta chain) was recorded in a study of blood T cell repertoires in COVID-19. The overall study: The origin of the acute and convalescent COVID-19 samples was the United States, Italy and Spain. From T cells, B-cell-depleted T cells, or PBMCs came the material, which was cDNA or gDNA.

As originally analysed: From reference gene primer amplification, estimates of nucleated cell counts were derived. Generated by immunoSEQ multiplex PCR, the TCRdb table keeps only in-frame clones and is missing some. V and J calls plus clone size are reproduced from that table; the DNA served to infer D and trimming. The data contain 250,000 to 300,000 clones, about four fifths of them seen just once; the ten biggest clones take up roughly 2.9%. Sequenced material: peripheral blood. This clonotype was obtained from an older woman with active or convalescent COVID-19.

The CDR3 coding sequence is TGTGCCAGTGCAGGGTTTACTAATGAAAAACTGTTTTTT. It specifies CASAGFTNEKLFF. The V and J genes are TRBV19 and TRBJ1-4; tentative D call: TRBD1 (5 bases). This CDR3 region has 13 residues. V lost 8 bases and J 2 bases, leaving 9 bases between the germline ends. Germline values: CDR1 LNHDA, CDR2 SQIVND (reference sequence).